This T cell receptor (beta chain) was captured by sequencing in a study of T cells after yellow fever vaccination. General study results and limits: Detected again after the booster were most primary-vaccination clones, at roughly 95% CD4 and about 89% CD8.

The CDR3 consists of 17 residues. The V end was cut by 0 bases, the J end by 1 base, with 17 bases between. In germline, CDR1 is SQVTM, CDR2 ANQGSEA. This clonotype appeared a few times. Its antigen is currently unknown. Universal primer sites and UMIs were introduced during 5'RACE template-switching synthesis of TCR cDNA. TCRdb redid the calling of the 5' RACE reads with MiXCR, one entry per CDR3 protein. The sample includes about 320,000 distinct CDR3 sequences, about 12% seen only once; the top ten take 2.5% to 3.5%. The origin of this receptor is a young man who received the YFV17D yellow fever vaccine. This rearrangement joins TRBV29-1 to TRBJ2-3, with a tentative D call TRBD2 (6 bases). Material: CD4+ T cells sorted from PBMCs, obtained 15 days after the yellow fever booster vaccination. The CDR3 region is CSVEEYSGPGGTDTQYF. The CDR3 DNA sequence: TGCAGCGTTGAAGAATACTCAGGCCCGGGGGGCACAGATACGCAGTATTTT.